This TCR beta chain was profiled in a study of blood T cells in healthy people across ages. At the level of the study: Through template switching, about one barcoded beta molecule was captured per two T cells, as measured in model experiments. Study-wide results and caveats: CMV status of donors was unknown, possibly confounding expanded clonotype changes.

The authors ran a second PCR of about 6 to 11 cycles using a sample-barcoded 5' primer and a J-beta primer mix. With 12 random nucleotides, a template-switch adaptor tagged each individual cDNA molecule. TCRdb reprocessed the 5' RACE reads via MiXCR and lists one record per CDR3 protein. This sample has over 1,200,000 distinct CDR3 sequences, with approximately 59% found just once. Of note for this clonotype: The antigen remains undetermined.

Each donor was a healthy Caucasian individual from Russia, aged about 6 to 90. V dropped 0 bases and J dropped 4 bases, with 7 bases sitting between them. Germline-derived CDR1 and CDR2 are SGHKS and YYEKEE (reference sequence). CDR3 length: 14 residues. This sequence joins TRBV5-5 and TRBJ1-4; D is undetermined. The sequenced sample was blood. The TCR originated in a man aged 18 to 29 in good health. This CDR3 reads CASSLGFGNEKLFF. The CDR3 bases are TGTGCCAGCAGCTTGGGTTTTGGTAATGAAAAACTGTTTTTT.